What follows are 10 T cell receptor beta chains derived from one specimen sequenced in a study of CD8 T cells in Susac syndrome. When the RNA was reverse transcribed, random hexamers were used with an input of 0.5 to 1 ug. TCRdb ran MiXCR on the immunoSEQ multiplex PCR reads and lists one entry per CDR3 protein. This table has some 120,000 distinct CDR3 sequences, about nine tenths appearing once. The sequenced material came from CD8+ T cells from PBMCs. These receptors originate from a human donor in good health.

This clonotype has only one observation. The V and J genes are TRBV6-5 and TRBJ1-6, with 11 nucleotides matching TRBD1. CDR3 size: 15 residues. Germline V lookup: CDR1 MNHEY, CDR2 SVGAGI. V was pared by 4 bases and J by 9 bases, with 5 bases of the junction left unmatched. CDR3 loop: CASSSRGTGGSPLHF. The CDR3 DNA sequence: TGTGCCAGCAGTTCCAGAGGGACAGGGGGTTCACCCCTCCACTTT.

The chain uses TRBV11-2 and TRBJ2-3; 7 bases are shared with TRBD2. The germline CDR1 and CDR2 sequences are SGHAT and FQNNGV. V lost 3 bases to trimming and J lost 6 bases; unmatched junction nucleotides: 12. The CDR3 sequence is 16 residues long. The CDR3 DNA reads TGTGCCAGCAGCTTCCTCGGCGGGAGAAATTCCGATACGCAGTATTTT. Its protein is CASSFLGGRNSDTQYF.

The rearrangement links TRBV4-1 to TRBJ2-4, with 7 bases identical to TRBD1. The germline V gene has CDR1 MGHRA and CDR2 YSYEKL. The CDR3 spans 14 residues. V was pared by 0 bases and J by 9 bases, with 5 bases of the junction left unmatched. DNA of the CDR3: TGCGCCAGCAGCCAAGATCCACCAGGGGGCATTCAGTACTTC. Protein product: CASSQDPPGGIQYF.

V and J are TRBV11-3 and TRBJ2-5, with D unclear. Germline V CDR1 and CDR2: SGHNT, YENEEA. The V and J ends lost 1 base and 5 bases respectively, with 8 bases between them. The CDR3 extends over 13 amino acids. This CDR3 reads CASSLGEAETQYF. The DNA of the CDR3 is TGTGCCAGCAGCTTAGGAGAAGCGGAGACCCAGTACTTC. The variable domain in full, with the rest retrieved from reference TRBV11-3 and TRBJ2-5, is EAGVVQSPRYKIIEKKQPVAFWCNPISGHNTLYWYLQNLGQGPELLIRYENEEAVDDSQLPKDRFSAERLKGVDSTLKIQPAELGDSAVYLCASSLGEAETQYFGPGTRLLVL.

The V and J genes are TRBV20-1 and TRBJ2-3; D might be TRBD1 (6 bases). In germline, CDR1 is DFQATT, CDR2 SNEGSKA (reference sequence). The CDR3 runs to 15 residues. The ends were cut back, 3 bases at V and 2 bases at J, with 15 bases in the middle. Here the CDR3 DNA reads TGCAGTGCTAGGCCTCAGCAGGGGTACACAGATACGCAGTATTTT. Translating it yields CSARPQQGYTDTQYF.

The chain combines TRBV10-3 with TRBJ2-7; D may match TRBD1 or TRBD2 (7 bases each). Trimming stripped 3 bases from V and 2 bases from J, with 14 bases between. Germline V gene sequence: CDR1 ENHRY, CDR2 SYGVKD. The CDR3 loop spans 15 amino acids. As DNA, the CDR3 is TGTGCCATCAGTGAAGGAGCGGGACAGACCTACGAGCAGTACTTC. Amino acids: CAISEGAGQTYEQYF.

The V call is TRBV13, the J call TRBJ2-7; D gene uncertain. The CDR3 has 13 residues. Trimming removed 2 bases from V and 0 bases from J, with 5 bases in between. CDR1 is PRHDT, CDR2 FYEKMQ, per germline (reference sequence). CDR3 sequence reads: CASSLIHSYEQYF. CDR3 nucleotides: TGTGCCAGCAGCTTAATTCACTCCTACGAGCAGTACTTC.

The rearrangement uses TRBV4-3 and TRBJ1-2, with 7 nucleotides matching TRBD1. From germline, CDR1 is LGHNA and CDR2 YSLEER. V trimming: 0 bases; J trimming: 8 bases; junction bases outside the gene matches: 6. CDR3 length: 14 amino acids. Here the CDR3 reads CASSQDRQGSGYTF. CDR3 nucleotide sequence: TGCGCCAGCAGCCAAGATAGACAGGGATCGGGCTACACCTTC.

This chain connects TRBV29-1 to TRBJ1-3; no firm D call. V was shortened by 4 bases and J by 0 bases, with 7 bases between the two germline ends. CDR1 is SQVTM, CDR2 ANQGSEA, per germline. The CDR3 runs 13 residues. The CDR3 DNA follows: TGCAGCGTTGGGTACAGCTCTGGAAACACCATATATTTT. Protein: CSVGYSSGNTIYF. Full variable domain (remainder filled in from reference TRBV29-1 and TRBJ1-3): SAVISQKPSRDICQRGTSLTIQCQVDSQVTMMFWYRQQPGQSLTLIATANQGSEATYESGFVIDKFPISRPNLTFSTLTVSNMSPEDSSIYLCSVGYSSGNTIYFGEGSWLTVV.

This clonotype was seen a single time. The CDR3 DNA reads TGTGCCAGCAGTGAATCCGCAACCAGCTATGGCTACACCTTC. Its protein is CASSESATSYGYTF. V is TRBV2 and J is TRBJ1-2; D is uncertain. Germline V CDR1 and CDR2: SNHLY, FYNNEI. The length of the CDR3 is 14 residues. V was clipped by 2 bases and J by 4 bases, with 11 bases between them. The variable domain in full, with the rest retrieved from reference TRBV2 and TRBJ1-2, is EPEVTQTPSHQVTQMGQEVILRCVPISNHLYFYWYRQILGQKVEFLVSFYNNEISEKSEIFDDQFSVERPDGSNFTLKIRSTKLEDSAMYFCASSESATSYGYTFGSGTRLTVV.